This T cell receptor beta chain came from a study of blood T cell repertoires in COVID-19. Study context: COVID-19 samples, acute and convalescent, were from the United States, Italy and Spain. From T cells, B-cell-depleted T cells, or PBMCs came the material, which was cDNA or gDNA.

In the authors' methods: Reference gene primer amplification yielded estimated nucleated cell counts. The assay was immunoSEQ multiplex PCR, and TCRdb's table has in-frame clones only and misses some. V, J and clone size are taken as reported in that table, and D and trimming were inferred from the DNA itself. Of approximately 77,000 clones listed, 80% were seen once; the top ten hold under 5%. CDR3 length: 15 amino acids. Germline trimming cut 1 base from V and 9 bases from J; bases unmatched to any gene: 10. Germline V lookup: CDR1 LNHDA, CDR2 SQIVND (reference sequence). The chain couples TRBV19 to TRBJ2-3; 7 bases line up with TRBD2. This TCR was recovered from a woman in her 70s with acute or convalescent COVID-19. Sequencing was carried out using peripheral blood. The CDR3 loop is CASSIASGAIGTQYF. The CDR3 region has the DNA TGTGCCAGTAGTATAGCCAGCGGGGCTATCGGGACGCAGTATTTT. The entire variable domain, with the rest obtained from reference TRBV19 and TRBJ2-3, is as follows: DGGITQSPKYLFRKEGQNVTLSCEQNLNHDAMYWYRQDPGQGLRLIYYSQIVNDFQKGDIAEGYSVSREKKESFPLTVTSAQKNPTAFYLCASSIASGAIGTQYFGPGTRLTVL.